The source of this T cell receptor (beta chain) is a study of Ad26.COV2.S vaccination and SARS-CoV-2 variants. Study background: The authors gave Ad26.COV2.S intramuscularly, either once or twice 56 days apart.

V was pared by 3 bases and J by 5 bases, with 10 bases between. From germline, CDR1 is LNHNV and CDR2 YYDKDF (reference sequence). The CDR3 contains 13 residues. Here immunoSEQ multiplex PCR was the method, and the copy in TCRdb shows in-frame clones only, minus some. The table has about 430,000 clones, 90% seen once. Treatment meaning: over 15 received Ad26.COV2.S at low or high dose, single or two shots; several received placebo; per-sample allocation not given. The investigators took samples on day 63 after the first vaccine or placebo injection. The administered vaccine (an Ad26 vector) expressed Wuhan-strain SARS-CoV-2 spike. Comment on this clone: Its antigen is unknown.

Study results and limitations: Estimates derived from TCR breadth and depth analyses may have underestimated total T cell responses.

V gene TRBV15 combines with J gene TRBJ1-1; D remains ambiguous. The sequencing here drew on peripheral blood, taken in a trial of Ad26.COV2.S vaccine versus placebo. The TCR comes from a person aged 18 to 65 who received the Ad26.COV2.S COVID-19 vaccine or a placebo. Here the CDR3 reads CATSRTGGTEAFF. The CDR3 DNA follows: TGTGCCACCAGCAGGACGGGTGGAACTGAAGCTTTCTTT. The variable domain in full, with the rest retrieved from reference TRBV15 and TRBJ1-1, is DAMVIQNPRYQVTQFGKPVTLSCSQTLNHNVMYWYQQKSSQAPKLLFHYYDKDFNNEADTPDNFQSRRPNTSFCFLDIRSPGLGDTAMYLCATSRTGGTEAFFGQGTRLTVV.